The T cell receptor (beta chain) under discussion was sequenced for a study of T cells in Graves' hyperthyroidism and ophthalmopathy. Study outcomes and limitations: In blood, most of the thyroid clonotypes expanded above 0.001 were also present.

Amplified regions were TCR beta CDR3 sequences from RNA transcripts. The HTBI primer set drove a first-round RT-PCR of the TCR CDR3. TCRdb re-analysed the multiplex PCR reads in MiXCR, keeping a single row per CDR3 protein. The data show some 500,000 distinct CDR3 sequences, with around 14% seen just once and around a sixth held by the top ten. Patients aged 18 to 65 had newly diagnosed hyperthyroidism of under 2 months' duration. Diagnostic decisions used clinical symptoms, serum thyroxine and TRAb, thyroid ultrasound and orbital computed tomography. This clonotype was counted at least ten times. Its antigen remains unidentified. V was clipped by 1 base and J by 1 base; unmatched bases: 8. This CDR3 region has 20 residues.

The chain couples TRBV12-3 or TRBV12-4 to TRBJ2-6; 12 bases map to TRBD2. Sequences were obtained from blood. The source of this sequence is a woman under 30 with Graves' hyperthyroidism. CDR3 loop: CASSLGKTSGRFSGANVLTF. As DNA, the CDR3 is TGTGCCAGCAGTTTAGGGAAGACTAGCGGGAGATTTTCTGGGGCCAACGTCCTGACTTTC.